This T cell receptor beta chain derives from a study of shared clonotypes between healthy human individuals. Per the study methods: ImmunoSEQ junction-only sequences lacked quality scores, so their filtering differed. Clones were read by immunoSEQ multiplex PCR, and TCRdb kept only the in-frame ones, dropping some. D and trimming come from the DNA, and the V and J calls and clone size come from that table. The sample lists around 510,000 clones, roughly 95% occurring once. This CDR3 is built from 17 residues. V was pared by 0 bases and J by 4 bases, with 8 bases of the junction left unmatched. Germline V gene lookup returns CDR1 LGHNA and CDR2 YNFKEQ.

This chain joins TRBV4-2 and TRBJ2-1, with TRBD2 matching 8 bases. The clonotype originates from a woman in her 30s in good health. The sample was naive CD4+ T cells sorted from blood. Noted subset: CD45RA+ positively selected. Written as DNA, the CDR3 is TGTGCCAGCAGCCAAGATCGCACAGCGGGAGTTTACAATGAGCAGTTCTTC. Encoded protein: CASSQDRTAGVYNEQFF.